This TCR beta chain was profiled in a study of blood T cell repertoires in COVID-19. Study at large: Spain, Italy and the United States supplied samples that represented acute and convalescent COVID-19.

Study processing details: Estimated nucleated cell counts came from reference gene primer amplification. Repertoires were generated with immunoSEQ multiplex PCR, while TCRdb's copy carries only in-frame clones and drops some. Clone size and the V and J calls come from that table; the DNA yielded D and trimming. This table holds some 180,000 clones, more than 70% found once. Per the germline V gene, CDR1 is SGHRS and CDR2 is YFSETQ. The CDR3 has 14 residues. J gave up 0 bases and V 6 bases, and 1 base lay outside the gene matches. Sequenced: peripheral blood. The genes are TRBV5-1 and TRBJ2-1, with 9 bases aligning to TRBD1. This TCR came from a woman between 65 and 79 years old who had recovered from COVID-19. Written as DNA, the CDR3 is TGCGCCAGCAAGACAGGGGGCTCCTACAATGAGCAGTTCTTC. Translated, it gives CASKTGGSYNEQFF.